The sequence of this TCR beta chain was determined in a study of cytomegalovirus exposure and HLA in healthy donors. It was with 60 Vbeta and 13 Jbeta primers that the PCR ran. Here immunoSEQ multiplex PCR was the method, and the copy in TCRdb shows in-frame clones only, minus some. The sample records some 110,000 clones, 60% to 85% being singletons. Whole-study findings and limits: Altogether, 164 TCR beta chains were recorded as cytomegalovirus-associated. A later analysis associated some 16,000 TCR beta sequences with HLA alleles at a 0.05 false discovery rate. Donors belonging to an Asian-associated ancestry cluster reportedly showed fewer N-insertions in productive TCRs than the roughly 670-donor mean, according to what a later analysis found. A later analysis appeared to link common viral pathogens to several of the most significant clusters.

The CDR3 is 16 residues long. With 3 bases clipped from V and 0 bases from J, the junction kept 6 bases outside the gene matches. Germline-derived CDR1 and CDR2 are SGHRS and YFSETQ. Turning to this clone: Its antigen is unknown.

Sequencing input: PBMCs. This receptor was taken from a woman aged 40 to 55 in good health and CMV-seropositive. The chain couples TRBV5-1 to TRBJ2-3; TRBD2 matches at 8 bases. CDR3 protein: CASSSTGTRSTDTQYF. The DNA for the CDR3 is TGCGCCAGCAGCTCAACCGGGACTAGGAGCACAGATACGCAGTATTTT.